Detailed here is one T cell receptor beta chain. The sample belongs to a study of cytomegalovirus exposure and HLA in healthy donors. The PCR employed 60 Vbeta primers together with 13 Jbeta primers. Libraries were prepared by immunoSEQ multiplex PCR; TCRdb keeps only in-frame clonotypes and omits some of them. The sample comprises 150,000 to 200,000 clones, roughly 79% of which are singletons, and roughly 4.4% rests with the top ten. Sequenced input: PBMCs. The sequence came from a young woman in good health and CMV-seropositive.

The CDR3 nucleotides are TGTGCCAGCAGTCCGACACCCTTCGTGGGCACCTACGAGCAGTACTTC. Amino acid sequence: CASSPTPFVGTYEQYF. The chain carries TRBV27 and TRBJ2-7; no reliable D call. The germline CDR1 and CDR2 sequences are MNHEY and SMNVEV (reference sequence). V was trimmed by 5 bases and J by 2 bases, leaving 19 bases between them. The CDR3 contains 16 residues.